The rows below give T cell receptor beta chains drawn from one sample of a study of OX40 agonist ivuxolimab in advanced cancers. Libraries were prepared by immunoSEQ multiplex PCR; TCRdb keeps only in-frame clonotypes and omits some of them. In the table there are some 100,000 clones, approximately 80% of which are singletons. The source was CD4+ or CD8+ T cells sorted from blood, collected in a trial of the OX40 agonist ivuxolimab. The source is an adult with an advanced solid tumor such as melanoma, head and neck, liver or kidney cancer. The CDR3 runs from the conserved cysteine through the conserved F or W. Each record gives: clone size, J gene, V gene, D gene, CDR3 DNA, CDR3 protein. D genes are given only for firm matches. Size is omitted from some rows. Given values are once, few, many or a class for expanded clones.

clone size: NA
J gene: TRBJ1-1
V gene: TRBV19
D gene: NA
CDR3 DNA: TGTGCCAGTAGTATAGGTTTTGACGGTTCTGAAGCTTTCTTT
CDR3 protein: CASSIGFDGSEAFF

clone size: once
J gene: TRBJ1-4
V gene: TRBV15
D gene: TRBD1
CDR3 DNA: TGTGCCACCAGCAGTGGACGGGACTCCCAGGGGGAAACTAATGAAAAACTGTTTTTT
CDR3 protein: CATSSGRDSQGETNEKLFF

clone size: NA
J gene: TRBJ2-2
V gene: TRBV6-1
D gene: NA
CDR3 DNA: TGTGCCAGCACATCTTTAATGCTCGGGCACCCAAGGTTTTTT
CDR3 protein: CASTSLMLGHPRFF

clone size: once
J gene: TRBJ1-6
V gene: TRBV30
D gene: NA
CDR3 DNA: TGTGCCTCCACCGGGGGGACCATTGTAGGACCCCTCCACTTT
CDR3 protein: CASTGGTIVGPLHF

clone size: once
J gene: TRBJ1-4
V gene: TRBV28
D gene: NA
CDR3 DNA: TGTGCCAGCAGTTTATTGCCCGGGACGGCGAATGAAAAACTGTTTTTT
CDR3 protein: CASSLLPGTANEKLFF

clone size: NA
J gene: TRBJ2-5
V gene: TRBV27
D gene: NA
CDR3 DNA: TGTGCCAGCAGTTTATTGGCCCAAGAGACCCAGTACTTC
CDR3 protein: CASSLLAQETQYF

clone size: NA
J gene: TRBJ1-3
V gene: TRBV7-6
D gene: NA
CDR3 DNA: TGTGCCAGCAGCTCAGAGGAAAACACCATATATTTT
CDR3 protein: CASSSEENTIYF

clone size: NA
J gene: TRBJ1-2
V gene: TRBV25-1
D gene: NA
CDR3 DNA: TGTGCCAGCAGTGACCGGGGGGGCTATGGCTACACCTTC
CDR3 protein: CASSDRGGYGYTF

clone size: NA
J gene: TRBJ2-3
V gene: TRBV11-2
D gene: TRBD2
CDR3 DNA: TGTGCCAGCACCACAAGACTAGCGGCTAGCACAGATACGCAGTATTTT
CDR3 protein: CASTTRLAASTDTQYF

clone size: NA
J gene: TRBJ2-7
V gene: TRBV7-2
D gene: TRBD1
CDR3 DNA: TGTGCCAGCAGACGACAGGGGGCCCCCTACGAGCAGTACTTC
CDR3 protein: CASRRQGAPYEQYF

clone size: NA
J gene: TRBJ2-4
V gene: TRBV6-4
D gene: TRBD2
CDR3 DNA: TGTGCCAGCAGTGACTGGAAGGGCGGGGGGAAAAGAATTGCCAAAAACATTCAGTACTTC
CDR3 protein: CASSDWKGGGKRIAKNIQYF

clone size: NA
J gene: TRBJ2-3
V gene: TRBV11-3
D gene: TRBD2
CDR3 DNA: TGTGCCAGCAGCACACCCTCGGGGGGGACGGGAGATACGCAGTATTTT
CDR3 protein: CASSTPSGGTGDTQYF

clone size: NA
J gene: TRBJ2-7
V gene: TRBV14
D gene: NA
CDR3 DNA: TGTGCCAGCAGCCCACCGACAGGCTACGAGCAGTACTTC
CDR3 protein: CASSPPTGYEQYF

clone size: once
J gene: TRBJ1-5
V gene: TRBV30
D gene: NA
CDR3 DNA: TGTGCCTGGAGTGTACGCGGGGGCGCGGGCAATCAGCCCCAGCATTTT
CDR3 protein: CAWSVRGGAGNQPQHF

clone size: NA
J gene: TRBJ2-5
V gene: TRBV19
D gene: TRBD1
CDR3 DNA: TGTGCCAGTAGTACACAGGGGGCTGGGGAGACCCAGTACTTC
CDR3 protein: CASSTQGAGETQYF

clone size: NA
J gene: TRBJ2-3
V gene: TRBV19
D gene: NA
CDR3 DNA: TGTGCCAGTAGTATAGGAACGGCAGATAGCACAGATACGCAGTATTTT
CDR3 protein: CASSIGTADSTDTQYF

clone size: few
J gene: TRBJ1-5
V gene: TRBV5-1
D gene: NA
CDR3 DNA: TGCGCCAGCAGCATGGACACAGATCAGCCCCAGCATTTT
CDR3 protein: CASSMDTDQPQHF

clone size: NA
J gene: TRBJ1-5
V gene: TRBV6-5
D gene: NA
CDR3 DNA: TGTGCCAGCCAGGGCGACTTTAATCAGCCCCAGCATTTT
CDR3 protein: CASQGDFNQPQHF

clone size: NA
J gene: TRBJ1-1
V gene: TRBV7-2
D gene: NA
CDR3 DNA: TGTGCCAGCAGCTTAGACGGGCCGATACGGATCATGAACACTGAAGCTTTCTTT
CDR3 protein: CASSLDGPIRIMNTEAFF

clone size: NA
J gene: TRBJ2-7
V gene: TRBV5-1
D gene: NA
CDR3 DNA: TGCGCCACCAGTCGGGGTGGGACAAAAATCAACTACGAGCAGTACTTC
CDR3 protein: CATSRGGTKINYEQYF

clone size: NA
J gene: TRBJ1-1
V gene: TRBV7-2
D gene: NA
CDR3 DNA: TGTGCCAGCAGATCGGACATTCAGAACACTGAAGCTTTCTTT
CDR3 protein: CASRSDIQNTEAFF

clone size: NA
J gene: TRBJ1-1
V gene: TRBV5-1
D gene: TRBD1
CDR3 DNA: TGCGCCAGCACCATACAGGGGGGTATCACTGAAGCTTTCTTT
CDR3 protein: CASTIQGGITEAFF

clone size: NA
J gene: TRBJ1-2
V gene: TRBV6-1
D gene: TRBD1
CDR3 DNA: TGTGCCAGCAGGCCCGGGACAGGGGGAAGCTATGGCTACACCTTC
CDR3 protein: CASRPGTGGSYGYTF

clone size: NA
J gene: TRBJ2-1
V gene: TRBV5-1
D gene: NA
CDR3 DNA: TGCGCCAGCAGCTTGACTAGGCCTGGGGATGAGCAGTTCTTC
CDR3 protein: CASSLTRPGDEQFF

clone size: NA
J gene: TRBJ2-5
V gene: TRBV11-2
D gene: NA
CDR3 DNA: TGTGCCAGCAACACCCCCGAGGAGAAGACCCAGTACTTC
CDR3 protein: CASNTPEEKTQYF

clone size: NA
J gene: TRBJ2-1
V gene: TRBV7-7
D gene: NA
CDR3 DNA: TGTGCCAGCAGCTTAGCCGGGGGACCTAACAATGAGCAGTTCTTC
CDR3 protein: CASSLAGGPNNEQFF

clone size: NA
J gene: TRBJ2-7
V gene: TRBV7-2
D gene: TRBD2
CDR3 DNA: TGTGCCAGCAGCTTCCTGACTAGCAGGACCTACGAGCAGTACTTC
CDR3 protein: CASSFLTSRTYEQYF

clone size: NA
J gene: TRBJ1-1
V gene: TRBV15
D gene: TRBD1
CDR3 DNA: TGTGCCACCGGGGCAGGACAGGTTGCCACTGAAGCTTTCTTT
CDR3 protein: CATGAGQVATEAFF

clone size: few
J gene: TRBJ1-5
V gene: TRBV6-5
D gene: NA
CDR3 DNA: TGTGCCAGCAGCCTACGGGGAAGCCCAAATCAGCCCCAGCATTTT
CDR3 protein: CASSLRGSPNQPQHF

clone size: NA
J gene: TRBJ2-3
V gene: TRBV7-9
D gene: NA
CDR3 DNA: TGTGCCAGCAGTTTGCTCGGCACAGATACGCAGTATTTT
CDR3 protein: CASSLLGTDTQYF

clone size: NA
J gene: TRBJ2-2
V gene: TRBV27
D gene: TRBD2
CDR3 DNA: TGTGCCACCTTAGCGGGGGCGAACACCGGGGAGCTGTTTTTT
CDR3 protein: CATLAGANTGELFF

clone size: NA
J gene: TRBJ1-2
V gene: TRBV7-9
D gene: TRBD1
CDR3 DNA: TGTGCCAGCAGCCCTAACTCCGGGACAGCCATCGGCTACACCTTC
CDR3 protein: CASSPNSGTAIGYTF

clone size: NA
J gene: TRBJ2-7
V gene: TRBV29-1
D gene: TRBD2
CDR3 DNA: TGCAGCGTCTCACCGGGGGGGGGAGAGCAGTACTTC
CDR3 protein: CSVSPGGGEQYF

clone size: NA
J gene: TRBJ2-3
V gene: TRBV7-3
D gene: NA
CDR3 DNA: TGTGCCAGCAGCTTAGATCCCGGGGGGCGCCGGGATACGCAGTATTTT
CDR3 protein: CASSLDPGGRRDTQYF

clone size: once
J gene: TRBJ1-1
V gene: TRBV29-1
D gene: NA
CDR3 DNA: TGCAGCGGGAACAGACAGGTTTTGGACACTGAAGCTTTCTTT
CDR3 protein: CSGNRQVLDTEAFF

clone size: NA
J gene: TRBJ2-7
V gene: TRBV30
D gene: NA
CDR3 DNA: TGTGCCTGGAGTGGGCAGGAAAGCTACGAGCAGTACTTC
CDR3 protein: CAWSGQESYEQYF

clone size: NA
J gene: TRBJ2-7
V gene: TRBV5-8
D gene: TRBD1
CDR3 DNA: TGTGCCAGCAGCTTAGACAGGGGCATGGCCTACGAGCAGTACTTC
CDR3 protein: CASSLDRGMAYEQYF

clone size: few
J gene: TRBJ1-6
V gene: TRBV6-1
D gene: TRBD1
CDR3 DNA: TGTGCCAGCAGCGCGACAGGGTACTCACCCCTCCACTTT
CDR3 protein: CASSATGYSPLHF

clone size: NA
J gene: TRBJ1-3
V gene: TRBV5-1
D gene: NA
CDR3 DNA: TGCGCCAGCAGCTTGGAGGGGTCCAGTGGAAACACCATATATTTT
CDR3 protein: CASSLEGSSGNTIYF

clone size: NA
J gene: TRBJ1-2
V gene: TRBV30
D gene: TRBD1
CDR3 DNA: TGTGCCTGGAGAAATGCCGGGACAGGGGGCTATGGCTACACCTTC
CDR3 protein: CAWRNAGTGGYGYTF

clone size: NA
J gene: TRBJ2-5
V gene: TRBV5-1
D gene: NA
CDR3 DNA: TGCGCCAGCAGCTTGGTACGTGAGACCCAGTACTTC
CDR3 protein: CASSLVRETQYF

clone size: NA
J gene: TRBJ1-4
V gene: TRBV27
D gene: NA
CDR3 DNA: TGTGCCAGCAGTTTCTTCATGGGCAGCCCTGAAAAACTGTTTTTT
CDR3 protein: CASSFFMGSPEKLFF

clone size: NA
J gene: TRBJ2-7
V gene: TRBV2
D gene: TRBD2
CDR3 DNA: TGTGCCAGCAGCGAAGTGTCTAGCGGCTCCTACGAGCAGTACTTC
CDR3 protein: CASSEVSSGSYEQYF

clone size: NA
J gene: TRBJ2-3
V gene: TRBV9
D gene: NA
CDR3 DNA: TGTGCCAGCAGCGCGGGGACTGCTAGCACAGATACGCAGTATTTT
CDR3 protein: CASSAGTASTDTQYF

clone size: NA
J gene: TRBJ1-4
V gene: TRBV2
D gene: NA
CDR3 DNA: TGTGCCAGCTTCCGATACGGGGCGACTAATGAAAAACTGTTTTTT
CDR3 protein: CASFRYGATNEKLFF

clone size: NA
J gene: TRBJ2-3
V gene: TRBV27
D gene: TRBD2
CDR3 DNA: TGTGCCAGCAGTCCCGGGGGGAGAGGGCACACAGATACGCAGTATTTT
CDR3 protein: CASSPGGRGHTDTQYF

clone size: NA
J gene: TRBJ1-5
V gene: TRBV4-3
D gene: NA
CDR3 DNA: TGCGCCAGCAGCCAAGTGGGAAATCAGCCCCAGCATTTT
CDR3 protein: CASSQVGNQPQHF

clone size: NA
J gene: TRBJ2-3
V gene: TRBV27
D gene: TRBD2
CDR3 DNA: TGTGCCAGCAGGACCGAGCGGGGGTCAGATACGCAGTATTTT
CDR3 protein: CASRTERGSDTQYF

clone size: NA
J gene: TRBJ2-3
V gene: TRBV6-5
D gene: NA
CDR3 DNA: TGTGCCAGCAGTTACGACAGTCGAGGTAGCGGTACGCAGTATTTT
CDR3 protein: CASSYDSRGSGTQYF

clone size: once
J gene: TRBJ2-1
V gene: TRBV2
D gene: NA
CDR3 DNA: TGTGCCAGCAGTGAAGGAAAGGCAGCGTACAATGAGCAGTTCTTC
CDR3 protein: CASSEGKAAYNEQFF

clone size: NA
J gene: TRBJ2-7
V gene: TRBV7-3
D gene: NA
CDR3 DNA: TGTGCCAGCAGCTTAGCGGACCGGGCCCACGAGCAGTACTTC
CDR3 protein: CASSLADRAHEQYF

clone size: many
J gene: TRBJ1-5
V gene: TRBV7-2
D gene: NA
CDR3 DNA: TGTGCCAGCAGCCGTGGAGGTACGGATCAGCCCCAGCATTTT
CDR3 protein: CASSRGGTDQPQHF

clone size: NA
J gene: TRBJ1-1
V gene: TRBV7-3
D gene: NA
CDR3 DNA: TGTGCCAGCAGCTTAAGGGCGAACACTGAAGCTTTCTTT
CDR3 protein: CASSLRANTEAFF

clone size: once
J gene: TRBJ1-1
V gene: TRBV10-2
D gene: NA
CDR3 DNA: TGCGCCAGCAGTACGGACTTTGGATTGAACACTGAAGCTTTCTTT
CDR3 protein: CASSTDFGLNTEAFF

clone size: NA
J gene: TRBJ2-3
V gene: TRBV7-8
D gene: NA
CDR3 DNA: TGTGCCAGCAGCTTAGTGCCCACGCGAGGCTCGTATACGCAGTATTTT
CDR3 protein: CASSLVPTRGSYTQYF

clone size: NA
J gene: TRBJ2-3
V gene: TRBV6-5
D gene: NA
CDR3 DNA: TGTGCCAGCAGTTCTGGATCTAGCACAGATACGCAGTATTTT
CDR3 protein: CASSSGSSTDTQYF

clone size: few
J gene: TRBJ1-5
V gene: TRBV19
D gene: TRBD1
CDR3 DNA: TGTGCCAGCGGCCGGGACAGCGTATATCAGCCCCAGCATTTT
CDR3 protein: CASGRDSVYQPQHF

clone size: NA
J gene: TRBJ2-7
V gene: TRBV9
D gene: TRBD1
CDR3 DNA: TGTGCCAGCAGCGTAGGGGGGACAGGGAACGACGAGCAGTACTTC
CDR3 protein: CASSVGGTGNDEQYF

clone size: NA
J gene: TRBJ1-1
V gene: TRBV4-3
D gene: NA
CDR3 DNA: TGCGCCAGCAGCCAAGATTCACAGATCGCTGAAGCTTTCTTT
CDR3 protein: CASSQDSQIAEAFF